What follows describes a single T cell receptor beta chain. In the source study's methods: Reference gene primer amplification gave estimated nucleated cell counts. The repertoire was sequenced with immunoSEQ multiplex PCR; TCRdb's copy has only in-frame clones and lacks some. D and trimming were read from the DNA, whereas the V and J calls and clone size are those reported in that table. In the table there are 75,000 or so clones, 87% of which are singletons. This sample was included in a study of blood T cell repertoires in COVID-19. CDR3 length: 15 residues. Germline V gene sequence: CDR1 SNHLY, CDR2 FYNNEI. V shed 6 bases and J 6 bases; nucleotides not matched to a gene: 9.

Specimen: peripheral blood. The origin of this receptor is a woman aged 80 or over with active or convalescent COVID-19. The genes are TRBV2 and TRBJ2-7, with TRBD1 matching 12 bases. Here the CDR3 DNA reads TGTGCCAGCAGCCAACCGGGACAGGGGGCGTCCGAGCAGTACTTC. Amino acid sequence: CASSQPGQGASEQYF.